Listed here are 7 T cell receptor beta chains from one sample, sequenced in a study of T cell repertoires in cytomegalovirus infection. These receptors' antigens are unknown. From the reads, TCRdb called clonotypes with MiXCR, one entry per CDR3 protein. The sample comprises around 540,000 distinct CDR3 sequences, roughly a third of which are singletons, and 17% rests with the top ten. The source was cultured PBMCs, collected from culture after CMV antigen stimulation. These receptors were obtained from a human donor in good health (CMV status not recorded). Some clones in this sample may be carry-over from other donors' samples.

This clonotype was picked up a small number of times. This rearrangement joins TRBV7-2 to TRBJ2-2; D not resolved. V lost 6 bases, J lost 6 bases, and 14 bases lay in between. The CDR3 is 14 amino acids. The germline V gene encodes CDR1 SGHTA and CDR2 FQGNSA. The CDR3 DNA reads TGTGCCAGCAGTTGGACGCCCAGTTCCGGGGAGCTGTTTTTT. As protein: CASSWTPSSGELFF.

The chain has TRBV28 and TRBJ2-3; D unresolved. V was trimmed by 3 bases and J by 0 bases, leaving 10 bases between them. The germline V gene has CDR1 MDHEN and CDR2 SYDVKM. The CDR3 is 15 amino acids. The CDR3 DNA follows: TGTGCCAGCAGTTTTTCCCTAACTAGCACAGATACGCAGTATTTT. This codes for CASSFSLTSTDTQYF.

This clonotype came up a few times. The chain is built from TRBV7-2 and TRBJ1-1, with D perhaps TRBD1 (5 bases). In germline, CDR1 is SGHTA, CDR2 FQGNSA. This CDR3 region has 14 residues. The V end was cut by 5 bases, the J end by 4 bases, with 14 bases between. The CDR3: CASSLPGESTEAFF. The CDR3 nucleotides are TGTGCCAGCAGCCTCCCGGGGGAGTCCACTGAAGCTTTCTTT.

The V call is TRBV27, the J call TRBJ1-1; D call uncertain. Germline CDR1 MNHEY, CDR2 SMNVEV (reference sequence). Trimming took off 0 bases at V and 1 base at J, with 6 bases between the two ends. This CDR3 spans 14 amino acids. In nucleotides, the CDR3 is TGTGCCAGCAGTTTATCTTGGGCGAACACTGAAGCTTTCTTT. Translation: CASSLSWANTEAFF.

The chain couples TRBV5-1 to TRBJ2-4, with 8 bases lining up with TRBD1. Unmatched junction bases numbered 5, after V lost 5 bases and J lost 4 bases. The CDR3 runs to 14 residues. Per the germline V gene, CDR1 is SGHRS and CDR2 is YFSETQ. The CDR3 coding sequence is TGCGCCAGCAGAACGGGACAGGAAAAAAACATTCAGTACTTC. This encodes CASRTGQEKNIQYF.

This sequence joins TRBV7-2 and TRBJ2-1; 12 nucleotides align to TRBD2. CDR1 is SGHTA and CDR2 is FQGNSA in the germline V gene. J was trimmed by 9 bases and V by 1 base; bases with no gene match: 4. The CDR3 has 15 amino acids. The CDR3 here is CASSLGASGRGEQFF. In DNA form, the CDR3 reads TGTGCCAGCAGCTTAGGGGCTAGCGGGAGGGGTGAGCAGTTCTTC.

This clonotype was seen a handful of times. V usage is TRBV28 and J usage is TRBJ1-2; 7 bases align to TRBD1. The CDR3 contains 11 residues. From germline, CDR1 is MDHEN and CDR2 SYDVKM. V lost 6 bases and J lost 9; bases outside the gene matches: 4. CDR3 sequence reads: CASSTGESYTF. As DNA, the CDR3 is TGTGCCAGCAGCACAGGGGAGAGCTACACCTTC.